This TCR beta chain was observed in a study of blood T cells in healthy people across ages. Study-wide findings and caveats: Age brought a roughly linear fall in TCR beta diversity measured per million T cells.

Germline CDR1 reads SGHRS; CDR2 reads YFSETQ. There are 17 residues in the CDR3. V gave up 1 base and J gave up 4 bases; unmatched junction bases: 4. This clonotype came up a few times. Its matching antigen is unknown. A second PCR, run for about 6 to 12 cycles, used a sample-barcoded 5' primer plus a J-beta primer mix. Each cDNA was tagged by a template-switch adaptor containing 12 random nucleotides. Sequencing recovered at least 2.5 million CDR3-containing paired-end reads from each sample. TCRdb ran MiXCR on the 5' RACE reads and lists one entry per CDR3 protein. The data show 650,000 to 800,000 distinct CDR3 sequences, under 45% seen once.

This TCR was sampled from a man aged 55 to 70 in good health. This chain joins TRBV5-1 and TRBJ2-1; 14 bases are shared with TRBD2. Sequenced: blood. Here the CDR3 reads CASSLPGLAGAYNEQFF. In DNA, the CDR3 is TGCGCCAGCAGCTTGCCGGGACTAGCGGGGGCATACAATGAGCAGTTCTTC.